What follows are 2 T cell receptor beta chains derived from one specimen sequenced in a study of T cell responses to AZD1222 COVID-19 vaccine. Method: immunoSEQ multiplex PCR; TCRdb's copy keeps in-frame clones and lacks some. The repertoire holds 130,000 or so clones, with nearly 95% as singletons. The specimen was peripheral blood, collected on day 0 of AZD1222 vaccination. The source is an adult in good health.

This clone was detected a few times. The chain combines TRBV7-3 with TRBJ2-4, with TRBD2 as a possible D gene (5 bases). Trimming removed 2 bases at V and 9 bases at J, with 17 bases between. CDR3 length equals 15 residues. Germline V gene sequence: CDR1 SGHTA, CDR2 FQGTGA. CDR3 sequence reads: CASSLDLDSKGIQYF. CDR3 in DNA: TGTGCCAGCAGCTTAGATTTGGACTCAAAAGGCATTCAGTACTTC. Full variable domain (outside the CDR3, taken from reference TRBV7-3 and TRBJ2-4): GAGVSQTPSNKVTEKGKYVELRCDPISGHTALYWYRQSLGQGPEFLIYFQGTGAADDSGLPNDRFFAVRPEGSVSTLKIQRTERGDSAVYLCASSLDLDSKGIQYFGAGTRLSVL.

The count of this clone is one. The CDR3 here is CASSFRAQNEKLFF. The CDR3 nucleotides read TGTGCCAGCAGTTTCAGGGCACAAAATGAAAAACTGTTTTTT. This sequence joins TRBV6-5 and TRBJ1-4; TRBD1 is a possible D gene (5 bases). Trimming removed 4 bases at V and 5 bases at J, with 11 bases between. The germline CDR1 and CDR2 sequences are MNHEY and SVGAGI. The CDR3 totals 14 residues.